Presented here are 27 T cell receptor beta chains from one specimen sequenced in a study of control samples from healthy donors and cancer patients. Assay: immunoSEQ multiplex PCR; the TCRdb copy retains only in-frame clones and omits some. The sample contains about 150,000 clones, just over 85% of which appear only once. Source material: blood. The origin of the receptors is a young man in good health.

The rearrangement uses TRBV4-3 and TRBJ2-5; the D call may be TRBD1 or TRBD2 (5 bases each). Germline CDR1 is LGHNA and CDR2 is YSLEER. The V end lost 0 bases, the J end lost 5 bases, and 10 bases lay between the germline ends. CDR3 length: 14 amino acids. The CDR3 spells CASSQENRRETQYF. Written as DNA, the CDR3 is TGCGCCAGCAGCCAAGAGAACAGGAGGGAGACCCAGTACTTC.

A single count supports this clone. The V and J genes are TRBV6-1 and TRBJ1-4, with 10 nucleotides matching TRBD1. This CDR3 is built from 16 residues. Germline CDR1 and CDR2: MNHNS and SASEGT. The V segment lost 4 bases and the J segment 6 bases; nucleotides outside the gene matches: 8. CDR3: CASSAGTGVRYEKLFF. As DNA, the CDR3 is TGTGCCAGCAGTGCTGGGACAGGGGTCAGGTATGAAAAACTGTTTTTT.

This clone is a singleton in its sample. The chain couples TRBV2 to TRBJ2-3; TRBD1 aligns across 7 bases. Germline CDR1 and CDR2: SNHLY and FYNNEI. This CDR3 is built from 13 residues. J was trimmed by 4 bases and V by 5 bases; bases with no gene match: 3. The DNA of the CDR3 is TGTGCCAGCAGTCGCCAGGGGGCAGATACGCAGTATTTT. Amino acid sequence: CASSRQGADTQYF.

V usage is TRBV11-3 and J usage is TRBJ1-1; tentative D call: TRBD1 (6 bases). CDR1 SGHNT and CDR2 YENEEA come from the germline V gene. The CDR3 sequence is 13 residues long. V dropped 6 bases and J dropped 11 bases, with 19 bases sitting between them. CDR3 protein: CASSTGPPGDAFF. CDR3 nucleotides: TGTGCCAGCAGTACAGGGCCCCCGGGAGATGCTTTCTTT.

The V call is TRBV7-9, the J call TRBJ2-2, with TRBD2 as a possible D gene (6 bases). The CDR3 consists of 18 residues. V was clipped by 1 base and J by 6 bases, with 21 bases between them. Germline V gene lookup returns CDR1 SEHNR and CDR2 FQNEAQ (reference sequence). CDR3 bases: TGTGCCAGCAGCTTAGGAGCGGACGGCGGGGCCGCATCCGGGGAGCTGTTTTTT. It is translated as CASSLGADGGAASGELFF.

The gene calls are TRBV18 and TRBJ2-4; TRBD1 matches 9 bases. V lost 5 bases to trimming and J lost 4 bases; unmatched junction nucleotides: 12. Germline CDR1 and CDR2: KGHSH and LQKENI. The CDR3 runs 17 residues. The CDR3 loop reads CASSSRPGQGIKNIQYF. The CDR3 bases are TGTGCCAGCTCATCGCGACCGGGACAGGGAATAAAAAACATTCAGTACTTC.

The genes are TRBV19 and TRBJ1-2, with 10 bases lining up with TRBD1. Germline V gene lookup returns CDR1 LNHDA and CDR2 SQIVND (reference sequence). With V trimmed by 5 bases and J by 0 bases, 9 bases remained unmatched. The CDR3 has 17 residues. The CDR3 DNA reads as TGTGCCAGTAGTCTCACCGGGACAGGGGCGACTAACTATGGCTACACCTTC. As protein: CASSLTGTGATNYGYTF.

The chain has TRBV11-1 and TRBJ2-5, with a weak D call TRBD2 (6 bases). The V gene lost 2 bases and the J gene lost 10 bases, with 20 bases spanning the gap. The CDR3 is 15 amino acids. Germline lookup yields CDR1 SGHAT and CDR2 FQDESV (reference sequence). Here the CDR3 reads CASSLSVRVIGGQYF. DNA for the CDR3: TGTGCCAGCAGCTTAAGTGTCAGGGTAATCGGGGGCCAGTACTTC.

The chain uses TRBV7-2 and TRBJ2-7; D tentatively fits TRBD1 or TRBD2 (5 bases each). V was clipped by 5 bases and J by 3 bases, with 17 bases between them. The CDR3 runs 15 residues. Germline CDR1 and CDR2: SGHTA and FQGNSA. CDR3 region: CASSRDRRPFYEQYF. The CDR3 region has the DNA TGTGCCAGCAGCCGGGACCGCAGGCCGTTCTACGAGCAGTACTTC.

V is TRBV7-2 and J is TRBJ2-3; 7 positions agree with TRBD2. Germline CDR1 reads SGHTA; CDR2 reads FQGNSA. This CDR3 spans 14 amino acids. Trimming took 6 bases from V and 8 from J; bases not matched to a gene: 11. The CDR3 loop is CASRASGKTVTQYF. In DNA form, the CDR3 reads TGTGCCAGCAGGGCTAGCGGAAAAACTGTTACGCAGTATTTT.

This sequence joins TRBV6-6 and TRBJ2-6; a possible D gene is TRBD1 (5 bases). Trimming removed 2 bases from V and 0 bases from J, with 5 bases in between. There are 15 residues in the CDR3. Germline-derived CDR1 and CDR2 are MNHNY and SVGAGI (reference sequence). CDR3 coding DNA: TGTGCCAGCAGTTACGACAGCTCTGGGGCCAACGTCCTGACTTTC. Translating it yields CASSYDSSGANVLTF.

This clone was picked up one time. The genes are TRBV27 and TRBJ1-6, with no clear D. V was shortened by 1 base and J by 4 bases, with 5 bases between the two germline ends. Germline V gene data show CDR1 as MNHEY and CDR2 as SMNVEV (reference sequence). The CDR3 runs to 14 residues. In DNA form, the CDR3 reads TGTGCCAGCAGTTTATGGACTTATAATTCACCCCTCCACTTT. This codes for CASSLWTYNSPLHF.

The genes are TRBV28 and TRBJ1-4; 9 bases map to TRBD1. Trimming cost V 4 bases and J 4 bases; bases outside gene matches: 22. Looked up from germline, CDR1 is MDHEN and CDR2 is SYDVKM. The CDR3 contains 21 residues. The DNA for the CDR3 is TGTGCCAGCAGTTCAAACTACCCCCGGGACAGGGAGTGGGGAGGTAATGAAAAACTGTTTTTT. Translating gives CASSSNYPRDREWGGNEKLFF.

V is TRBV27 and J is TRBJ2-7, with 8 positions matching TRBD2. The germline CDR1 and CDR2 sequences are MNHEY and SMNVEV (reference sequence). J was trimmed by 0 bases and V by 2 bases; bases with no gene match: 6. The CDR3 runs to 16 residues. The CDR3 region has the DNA TGTGCCAGCAGTTTAAGTGGCGGGGGGAGCTCCTACGAGCAGTACTTC. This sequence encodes CASSLSGGGSSYEQYF.

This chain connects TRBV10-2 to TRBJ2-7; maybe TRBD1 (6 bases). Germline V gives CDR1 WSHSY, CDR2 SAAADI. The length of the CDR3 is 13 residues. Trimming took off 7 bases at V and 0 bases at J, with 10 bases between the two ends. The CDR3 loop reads CASTGQTSYEQYF. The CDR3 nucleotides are TGCGCCAGCACTGGACAGACCTCCTACGAGCAGTACTTC.

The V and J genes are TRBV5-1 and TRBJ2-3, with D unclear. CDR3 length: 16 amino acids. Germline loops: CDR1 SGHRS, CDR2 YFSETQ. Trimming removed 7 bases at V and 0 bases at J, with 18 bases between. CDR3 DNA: TGCGCCAGCTCAAGGGCACCTACCACTAGCACAGATACGCAGTATTTT. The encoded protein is CASSRAPTTSTDTQYF. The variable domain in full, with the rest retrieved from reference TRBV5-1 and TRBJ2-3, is KAGVTQTPRYLIKTRGQQVTLSCSPISGHRSVSWYQQTPGQGLQFLFEYFSETQRNKGNFPGRFSGRQFSNSRSEMNVSTLELGDSALYLCASSRAPTTSTDTQYFGPGTRLTVL.

CDR3 sequence reads: CASSLDREKLFF. The CDR3 bases are TGTGCCAGCAGCTTGGATCGGGAGAAACTGTTTTTT. The gene calls are TRBV5-6 and TRBJ1-4; D unresolved. Germline V lookup: CDR1 SGHDT, CDR2 YYEEEE. V lost 0 bases and J 11 bases, leaving 8 bases between the germline ends. This CDR3 has 12 residues.

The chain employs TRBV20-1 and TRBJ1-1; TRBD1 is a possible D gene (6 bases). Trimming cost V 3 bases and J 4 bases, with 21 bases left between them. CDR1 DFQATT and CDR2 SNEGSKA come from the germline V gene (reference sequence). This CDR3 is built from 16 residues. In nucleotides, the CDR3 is TGCAGTGCTAGTGGATGGTCCAGGGGCCTCCCCACTGAAGCTTTCTTT. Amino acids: CSASGWSRGLPTEAFF.

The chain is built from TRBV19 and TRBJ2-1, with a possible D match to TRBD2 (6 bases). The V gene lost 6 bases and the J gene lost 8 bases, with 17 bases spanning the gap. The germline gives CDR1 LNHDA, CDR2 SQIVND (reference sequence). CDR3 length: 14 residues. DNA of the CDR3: TGTGCCAGTAGCCCTAGCGCAGTTTCCGATGAGCAGTTCTTC. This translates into CASSPSAVSDEQFF.

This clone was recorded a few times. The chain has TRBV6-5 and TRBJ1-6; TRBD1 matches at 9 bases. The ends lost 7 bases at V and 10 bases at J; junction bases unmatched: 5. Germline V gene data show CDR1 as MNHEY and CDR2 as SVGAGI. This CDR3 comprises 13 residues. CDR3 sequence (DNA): TGTGCCAGCACTAGACAGGGGGGATCACCCCTCCACTTT. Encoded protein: CASTRQGGSPLHF.

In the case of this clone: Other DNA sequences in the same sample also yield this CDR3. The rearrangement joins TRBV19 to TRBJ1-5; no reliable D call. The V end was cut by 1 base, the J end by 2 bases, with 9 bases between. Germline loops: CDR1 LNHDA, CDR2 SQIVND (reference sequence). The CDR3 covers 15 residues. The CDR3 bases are TGTGCCAGTAGTATAGGAGGGTATGGCAATCAGCCCCAGCATTTT. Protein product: CASSIGGYGNQPQHF.

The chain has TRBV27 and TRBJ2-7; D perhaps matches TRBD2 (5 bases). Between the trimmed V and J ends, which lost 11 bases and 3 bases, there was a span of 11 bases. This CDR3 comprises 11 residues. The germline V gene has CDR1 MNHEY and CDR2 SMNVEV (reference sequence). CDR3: CAARRGYEQYF. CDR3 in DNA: TGTGCCGCCCGTCGGGGCTACGAGCAGTACTTC.

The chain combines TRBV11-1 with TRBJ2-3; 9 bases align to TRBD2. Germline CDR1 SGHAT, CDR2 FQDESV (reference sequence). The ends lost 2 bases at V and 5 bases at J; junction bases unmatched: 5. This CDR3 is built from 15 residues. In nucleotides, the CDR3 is TGTGCCAGCAGCTTAATAGCGGGGGAGGGAGATACGCAGTATTTT. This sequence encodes CASSLIAGEGDTQYF. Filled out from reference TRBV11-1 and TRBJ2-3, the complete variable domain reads EAEVAQSPRYKITEKSQAVAFWCDPISGHATLYWYRQILGQGPELLVQFQDESVVDDSQLPKDRFSAERLKGVDSTLKIQPAELGDSAMYLCASSLIAGEGDTQYFGPGTRLTVL.

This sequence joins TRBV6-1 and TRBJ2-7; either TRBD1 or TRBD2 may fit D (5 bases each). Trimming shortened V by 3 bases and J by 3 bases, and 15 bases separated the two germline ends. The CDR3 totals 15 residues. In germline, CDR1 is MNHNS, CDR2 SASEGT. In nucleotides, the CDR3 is TGTGCCAGCAGTGAGCCCGGGACGCTGGGCTACGAGCAGTACTTC. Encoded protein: CASSEPGTLGYEQYF.

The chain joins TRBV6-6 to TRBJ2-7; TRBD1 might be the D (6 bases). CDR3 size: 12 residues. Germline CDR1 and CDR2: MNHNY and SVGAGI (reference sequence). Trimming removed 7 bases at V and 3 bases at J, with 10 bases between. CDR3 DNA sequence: TGTGCCAGCATCTCAGGGGTCTACGAGCAGTACTTC. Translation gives CASISGVYEQYF.

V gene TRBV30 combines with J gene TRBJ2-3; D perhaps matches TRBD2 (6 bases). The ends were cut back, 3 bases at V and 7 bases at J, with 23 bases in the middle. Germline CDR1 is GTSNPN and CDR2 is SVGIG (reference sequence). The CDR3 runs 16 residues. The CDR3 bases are TGTGCCTGGAGCGCACCCGTTGGGGGGATCCTGAATACGCAGTATTTT. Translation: CAWSAPVGGILNTQYF.

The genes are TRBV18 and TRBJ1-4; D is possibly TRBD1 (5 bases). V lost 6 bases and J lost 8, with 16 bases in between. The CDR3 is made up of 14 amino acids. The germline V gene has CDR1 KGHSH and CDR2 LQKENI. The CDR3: CASSRDPGNEKLFF. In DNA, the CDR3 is TGTGCCAGCTCCCGGGACCCGGGTAACGAAAAACTGTTTTTT.